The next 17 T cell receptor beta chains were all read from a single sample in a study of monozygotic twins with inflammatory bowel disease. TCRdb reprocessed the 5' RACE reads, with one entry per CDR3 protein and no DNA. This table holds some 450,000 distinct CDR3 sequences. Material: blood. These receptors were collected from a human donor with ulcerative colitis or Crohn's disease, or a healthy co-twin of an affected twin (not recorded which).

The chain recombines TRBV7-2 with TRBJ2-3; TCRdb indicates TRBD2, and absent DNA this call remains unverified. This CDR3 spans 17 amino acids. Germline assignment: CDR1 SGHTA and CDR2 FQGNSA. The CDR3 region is CASSLARPSGSTDTQYF.

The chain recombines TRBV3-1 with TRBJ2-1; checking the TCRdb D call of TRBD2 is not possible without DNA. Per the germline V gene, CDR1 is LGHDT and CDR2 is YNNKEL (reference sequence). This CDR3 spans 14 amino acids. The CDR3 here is CASSHMDSSSTQFF.

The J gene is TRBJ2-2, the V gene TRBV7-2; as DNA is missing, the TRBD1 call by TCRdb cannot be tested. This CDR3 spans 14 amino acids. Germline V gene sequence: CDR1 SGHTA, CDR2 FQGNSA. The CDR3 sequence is CASRRDRGPGELFF.

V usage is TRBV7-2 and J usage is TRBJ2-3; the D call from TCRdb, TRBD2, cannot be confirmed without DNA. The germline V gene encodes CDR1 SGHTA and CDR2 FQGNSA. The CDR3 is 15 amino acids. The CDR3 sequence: CASSIGTSGSTLLYF.

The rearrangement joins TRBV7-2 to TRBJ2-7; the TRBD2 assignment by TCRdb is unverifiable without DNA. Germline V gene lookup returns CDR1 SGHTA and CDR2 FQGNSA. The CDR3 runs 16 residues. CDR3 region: CASRSTSGRAPYEQYF.

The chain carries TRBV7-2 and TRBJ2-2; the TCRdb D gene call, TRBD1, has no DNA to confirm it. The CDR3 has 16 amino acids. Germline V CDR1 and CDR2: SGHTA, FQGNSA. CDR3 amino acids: CASSFTGGRNTGELFF.

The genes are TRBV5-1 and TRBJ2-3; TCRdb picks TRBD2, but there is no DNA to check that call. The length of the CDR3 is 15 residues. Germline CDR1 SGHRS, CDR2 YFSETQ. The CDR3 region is CASRLAGGTTDTQYF.

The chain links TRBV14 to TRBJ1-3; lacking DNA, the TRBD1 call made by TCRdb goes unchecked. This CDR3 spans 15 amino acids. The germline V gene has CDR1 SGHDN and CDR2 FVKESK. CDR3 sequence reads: CASSQGQGKGNTIYF.

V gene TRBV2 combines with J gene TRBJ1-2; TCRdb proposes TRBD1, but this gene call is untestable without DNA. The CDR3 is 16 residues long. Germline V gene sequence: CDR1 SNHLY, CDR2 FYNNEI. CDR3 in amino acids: CASSEIGVERGNGYTF.

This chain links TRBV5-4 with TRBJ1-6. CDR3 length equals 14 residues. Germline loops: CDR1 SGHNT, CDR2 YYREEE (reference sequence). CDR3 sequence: CASSLDPTLSPLHF. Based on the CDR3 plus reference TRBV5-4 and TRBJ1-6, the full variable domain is ETGVTQSPTHLIKTRGQQVTLRCSSQSGHNTVSWYQQALGQGPQFIFQYYREEENGRGNFPPRFSGLQFPNYSSELNVNALELDDSALYLCASSLDPTLSPLHFGNGTRLTVT.

CDR3 amino acids: CASSSGGLNTGELFF. The chain combines TRBV5-4 with TRBJ2-2; TCRdb designates TRBD1, a call that cannot be tested without DNA. CDR3 length equals 15 residues. CDR1 is SGHNT, CDR2 YYREEE, per germline (reference sequence).

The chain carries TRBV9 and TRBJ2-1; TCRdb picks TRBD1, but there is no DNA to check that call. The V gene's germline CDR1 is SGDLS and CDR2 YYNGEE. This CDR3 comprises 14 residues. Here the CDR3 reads CASTRQGASNEQFF.

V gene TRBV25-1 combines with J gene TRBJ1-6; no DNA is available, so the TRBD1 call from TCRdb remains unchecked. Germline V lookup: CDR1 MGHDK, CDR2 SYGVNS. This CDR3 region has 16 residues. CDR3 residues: CASSGRGAGTYSPLHF.

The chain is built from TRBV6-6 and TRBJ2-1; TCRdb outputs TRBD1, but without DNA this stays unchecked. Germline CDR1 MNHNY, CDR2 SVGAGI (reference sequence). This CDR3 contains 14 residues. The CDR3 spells CASSYYRDPNEQFF.

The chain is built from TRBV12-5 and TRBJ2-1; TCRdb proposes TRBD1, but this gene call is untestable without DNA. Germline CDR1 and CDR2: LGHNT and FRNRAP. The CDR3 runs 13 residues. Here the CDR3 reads CASGAWGDYEQFF.

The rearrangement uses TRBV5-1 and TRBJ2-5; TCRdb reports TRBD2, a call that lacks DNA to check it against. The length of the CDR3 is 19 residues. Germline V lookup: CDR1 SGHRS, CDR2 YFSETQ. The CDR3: CASSPGLAGWYGYQETQYF.

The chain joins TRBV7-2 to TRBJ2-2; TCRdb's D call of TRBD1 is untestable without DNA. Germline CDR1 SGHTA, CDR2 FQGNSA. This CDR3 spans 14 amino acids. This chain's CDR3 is CASSPQGGAGELFF.